Shown below are 26 T cell receptor beta chains from a single sample sequenced in a study of OX40 agonist ivuxolimab in advanced cancers. The library was produced with the immunoSEQ multiplex PCR assay. Drawn from immuneACCESS, this table holds only the in-frame rearrangements with V and J called that TCRdb kept. Clones are partly lost; checked studies trace under half to an unresolved V gene and leave the rest unexplained. Present in this sample are tens of thousands of clones, 90% to 95% of which were seen just once. Together, the top ten hold about 0.29% of the sample. The material was CD4+ or CD8+ T cells sorted from blood, obtained in a trial of the OX40 agonist ivuxolimab. These receptors all come from an adult with an advanced solid tumor such as melanoma, head and neck, liver or kidney cancer.

J is TRBJ1-5 and V is TRBV7-3; unclear D gene. This CDR3 has 13 amino acids. V was trimmed by 1 base and J by 5 bases, leaving 6 bases between them. Per the germline V gene, CDR1 is SGHTA and CDR2 is FQGTGA. CDR3 protein: CASSLSPDQPQHF. DNA for the CDR3: TGTGCCAGCAGCTTAAGTCCGGATCAGCCCCAGCATTTT. The whole variable domain, remainder taken from reference TRBV7-3 and TRBJ1-5, is GAGVSQTPSNKVTEKGKYVELRCDPISGHTALYWYRQSLGQGPEFLIYFQGTGAADDSGLPNDRFFAVRPEGSVSTLKIQRTERGDSAVYLCASSLSPDQPQHFGDGTRLSIL.

This chain's CDR3 is CASTEVGDTEAFF. In DNA form, the CDR3 reads TGTGCCAGCACAGAAGTGGGGGACACTGAAGCTTTCTTT. The chain is built from TRBV2 and TRBJ1-1; the D gene is possibly TRBD1 (5 bases). Deletions cut 7 bases from V and 3 bases from J, with 12 bases between. Germline V lookup: CDR1 SNHLY, CDR2 FYNNEI. The CDR3 has 13 amino acids.

The chain is built from TRBV29-1 and TRBJ2-5, with TRBD1 matching 10 bases. Germline V gene data show CDR1 as SQVTM and CDR2 as ANQGSEA. The V and J ends lost 5 bases and 2 bases, in that order; junction bases with no gene match: 8. This CDR3 has 15 amino acids. CDR3 sequence: CSVSPTDRGQETQYF. The CDR3 bases are TGCAGCGTTAGTCCCACGGACAGGGGGCAAGAGACCCAGTACTTC.

The V and J genes are TRBV15 and TRBJ2-2; D is uncertain. The CDR3 has 14 amino acids. V was pared by 0 bases and J by 5 bases, with 7 bases between. Germline lookup yields CDR1 LNHNV and CDR2 YYDKDF (reference sequence). CDR3 bases: TGTGCCACCAGCAGAGATTCTGGGACCGGGGAGCTGTTTTTT. Its protein is CATSRDSGTGELFF.

J is TRBJ2-7 and V is TRBV27; 11 bases map to TRBD2. Germline CDR1 and CDR2: MNHEY and SMNVEV (reference sequence). This CDR3 comprises 15 residues. V was pared by 6 bases and J by 2 bases, with 6 bases of the junction left unmatched. CDR3 in DNA: TGTGCCAGCAGCTCTCGACTAGCGGGAACCTACGAGCAGTACTTC. Translation: CASSSRLAGTYEQYF.

This clone is a singleton in its sample. The genes are TRBV5-1 and TRBJ2-2, with D perhaps TRBD1 (6 bases). This CDR3 region has 15 residues. Germline V lookup: CDR1 SGHRS, CDR2 YFSETQ. The V gene lost 0 bases and the J gene lost 4 bases, with 10 bases spanning the gap. CDR3 loop: CASSLAGALTGELFF. CDR3 DNA sequence: TGCGCCAGCAGCTTGGCAGGGGCACTCACCGGGGAGCTGTTTTTT.

The chain couples TRBV5-1 to TRBJ2-5; D is possibly TRBD1 (5 bases). The ends were cut back, 3 bases at V and 2 bases at J, with 17 bases in the middle. Germline CDR1 and CDR2: SGHRS and YFSETQ. CDR3 length: 16 amino acids. CDR3 residues: CASSSQDRDRQETQYF. Here the CDR3 DNA reads TGCGCCAGCAGCTCCCAAGACCGTGACAGACAAGAGACCCAGTACTTC.

V and J are TRBV18 and TRBJ2-2, with D unresolved. Germline lookup yields CDR1 KGHSH and CDR2 LQKENI. V was clipped by 0 bases and J by 0 bases, with 14 bases between them. CDR3 length: 18 amino acids. The DNA of the CDR3 is TGTGCCAGCTCACCACCGCACGCCCGGCGACCGAACACCGGGGAGCTGTTTTTT. Translating it yields CASSPPHARRPNTGELFF.

This chain connects TRBV5-5 to TRBJ1-2; 11 bases are shared with TRBD1. V lost 4 bases and J lost 4; bases outside the gene matches: 3. The CDR3 has 14 amino acids. From germline, CDR1 is SGHKS and CDR2 YYEKEE (reference sequence). CDR3: CASSRDRGSYGYTF. CDR3 sequence (DNA): TGTGCCAGCAGCCGGGACAGGGGGAGCTATGGCTACACCTTC.

This chain links TRBV2 with TRBJ2-1; tentatively, D is TRBD1 (6 bases). V lost 6 bases, J lost 0 bases, and 12 bases lay in between. The CDR3 runs to 15 residues. CDR1 and CDR2 from the germline V gene are SNHLY and FYNNEI. The CDR3 reads CASRKTGISYNEQFF. CDR3 DNA: TGTGCCAGCAGAAAGACAGGAATCTCCTACAATGAGCAGTTCTTC.

The gene calls are TRBV15 and TRBJ2-2; D may be TRBD2 (5 bases). The CDR3 has 18 residues. Looked up from germline, CDR1 is LNHNV and CDR2 is YYDKDF (reference sequence). V was clipped by 2 bases and J by 0 bases, with 16 bases between them. DNA for the CDR3: TGTGCCACCAGCAGACCCCTAAAAGCGGCCGCGAACACCGGGGAGCTGTTTTTT. This translates into CATSRPLKAAANTGELFF.

CDR3 DNA sequence: TGTGCCAGCAGATGGGAGAAGCAGGTGTACACTGAAGCTTTCTTT. It specifies CASRWEKQVYTEAFF. This chain links TRBV6-1 with TRBJ1-1; D gene unclear. Germline values: CDR1 MNHNS, CDR2 SASEGT. This CDR3 has 15 amino acids. The ends were cut back, 6 bases at V and 3 bases at J, with 17 bases in the middle.

The chain couples TRBV18 to TRBJ2-5; tentative D call: TRBD1 (6 bases). The CDR3 sequence is 15 residues long. Between the trimmed V and J ends, which lost 3 bases and 1 base, there was a span of 12 bases. CDR1 and CDR2 from the germline V gene are KGHSH and LQKENI. This CDR3 is CASSPPGQSQETQYF. The CDR3 DNA reads TGTGCCAGCTCACCGCCAGGACAGAGCCAAGAGACCCAGTACTTC.

V usage is TRBV2 and J usage is TRBJ2-5; 15 bases match TRBD2. V lost 9 bases and J lost 5; bases outside the gene matches: 4. There are 14 residues in the CDR3. Germline CDR1 reads SNHLY; CDR2 reads FYNNEI. Written as DNA, the CDR3 is TGTGCCAGAGGACTAGCGGGAGGGAGGGAGACCCAGTACTTC. It codes for CARGLAGGRETQYF.

The J gene is TRBJ1-6, the V gene TRBV6-5; D is possibly TRBD1 (5 bases). CDR1 MNHEY and CDR2 SVGAGI come from the germline V gene. CDR3 length: 14 residues. The V gene lost 6 bases and the J gene lost 10 bases, with 16 bases spanning the gap. This CDR3 is CASRPGPWESPLHF. The CDR3, as DNA: TGTGCCAGCAGGCCGGGACCCTGGGAATCACCCCTCCACTTT.

This chain connects TRBV28 to TRBJ2-3; D might be TRBD2 (5 bases). This CDR3 contains 14 residues. Trimming took 3 bases from V and 7 from J, leaving 14 bases between them. Germline-derived CDR1 and CDR2 are MDHEN and SYDVKM. This chain's CDR3 is CASSFRGRTNTQYF. The CDR3 coding sequence is TGTGCCAGCAGTTTTAGAGGGAGAACGAATACGCAGTATTTT.

The chain links TRBV7-3 to TRBJ2-1; unclear D gene. The germline CDR1 and CDR2 sequences are SGHTA and FQGTGA. There are 15 residues in the CDR3. V dropped 0 bases and J dropped 0 bases, with 6 bases sitting between them. The CDR3 loop is CASSLTTRSYNEQFF. In DNA form, the CDR3 reads TGTGCCAGCAGCTTAACCACCCGCTCCTACAATGAGCAGTTCTTC.

The genes are TRBV6-5 and TRBJ1-1, with 7 bases fitting TRBD1. This CDR3 has 11 residues. V shed 6 bases, J shed 7 bases, and the junction held 2 bases outside the gene matches. From germline, CDR1 is MNHEY and CDR2 SVGAGI. The CDR3 protein is CASRGQFEAFF. The CDR3 coding sequence is TGTGCCAGCAGGGGACAGTTTGAAGCTTTCTTT.

The chain joins TRBV28 to TRBJ1-2, with no clear D. The CDR3 covers 14 residues. The V end lost 1 base, the J end lost 3 bases, and 9 bases lay between the germline ends. CDR1 is MDHEN and CDR2 is SYDVKM in the germline V gene. The CDR3 sequence: CASSLLGGYYGYTF. CDR3 coding DNA: TGTGCCAGCAGTTTATTGGGCGGATACTATGGCTACACCTTC.

The V gene is TRBV19, the J gene TRBJ1-1; D remains ambiguous. CDR3 size: 15 residues. The ends were cut back, 6 bases at V and 0 bases at J, with 14 bases in the middle. Germline loops: CDR1 LNHDA, CDR2 SQIVND (reference sequence). CDR3 DNA sequence: TGTGCCAGTAGGGGCTTAAAACAGCTGAACACTGAAGCTTTCTTT. Protein product: CASRGLKQLNTEAFF.

J is TRBJ1-2 and V is TRBV5-1; D is undetermined. The length of the CDR3 is 12 residues. V lost 0 bases, J lost 2 bases, and 2 bases lay in between. Germline CDR1 is SGHRS and CDR2 is YFSETQ. The CDR3 loop reads CASSLANYGYTF. CDR3 nucleotides: TGCGCCAGCAGCTTGGCAAACTATGGCTACACCTTC.

Only one count was recorded for this clone. The V call is TRBV5-6, the J call TRBJ1-5; D is unresolved. V lost 2 bases and J lost 2, with 14 bases in between. The CDR3 runs to 16 residues. CDR1 is SGHDT, CDR2 YYEEEE, per germline. The CDR3 nucleotides read TGTGCCAGCAGCTTTTTTGGGGAGGGAGGCAATCAGCCCCAGCATTTT. Translated: CASSFFGEGGNQPQHF.

The J gene is TRBJ1-4, the V gene TRBV27, with a weak D call TRBD1 (5 bases). CDR1 MNHEY and CDR2 SMNVEV come from the germline V gene (reference sequence). The CDR3 is 22 residues long. V was shortened by 5 bases and J by 0 bases, with 31 bases between the two germline ends. The CDR3 spells CASSPDGAPLAKPRATNEKLFF. The CDR3 coding sequence is TGTGCCAGCAGTCCGGACGGGGCGCCTTTAGCTAAACCTCGTGCAACTAATGAAAAACTGTTTTTT.

This clone has more than one count but fewer than ten. This chain links TRBV10-2 with TRBJ2-7; D may be TRBD1 (6 bases). CDR3 length: 13 residues. Germline CDR1 WSHSY, CDR2 SAAADI. The ends were cut back, 6 bases at V and 0 bases at J, with 9 bases in the middle. Here the CDR3 reads CASRRDTSYEQYF. In DNA, the CDR3 is TGCGCCAGCAGAAGGGACACCTCCTACGAGCAGTACTTC.

The chain joins TRBV5-1 to TRBJ2-1; D remains ambiguous. Trimming removed 0 bases from V and 4 bases from J, with 14 bases in between. The CDR3 totals 16 residues. Germline CDR1 and CDR2: SGHRS and YFSETQ. As DNA, the CDR3 is TGCGCCAGCAGCTTGGGAGGCCCCTCTGGGTACAATGAGCAGTTCTTC. Translating it yields CASSLGGPSGYNEQFF.

The chain employs TRBV6-5 and TRBJ1-2, with TRBD1 matching over 7 bases. Unmatched junction bases numbered 12, after V lost 0 bases and J lost 8 bases. Per germline, CDR1 MNHEY and CDR2 SVGAGI. The CDR3 consists of 16 residues. The CDR3 loop reads CASSYSPETGPGGYTF. Here the CDR3 DNA reads TGTGCCAGCAGTTACTCCCCCGAGACAGGGCCGGGGGGCTACACCTTC.